This TCR beta chain derives from a study of early T cells in non-severe SARS-CoV-2 infection. Study context: The sequenced material was bulk RNA from unsorted whole blood, and its chains were unpaired. Study conclusions and caveats: The study's VDJdb matching favored anti-spike CD8 responses and missed private and CD4 specificities.

As part of library construction, unique molecular identifiers were attached to individual cDNA molecules. TCRdb processed the 5' RACE reads anew with MiXCR; each CDR3 protein has one entry. The sample yields about 45,000 distinct CDR3 sequences, roughly an eighth seen once. This CDR3 region has 16 residues. Germline CDR1 and CDR2: MNHNS and SASEGT. V was cut by 5 bases and J by 2 bases, with 17 bases left in between. As regards this clonotype: Its antigen is unidentified.

V usage is TRBV6-1 and J usage is TRBJ2-3, with D uncertain. The clonotype originates from an adult who was a healthcare worker with PCR-confirmed SARS-CoV-2 infection or an uninfected control (not recorded which). Sequencing was performed on whole blood. The CDR3, as DNA: TGTGCCAGCAGTCGGCCGACCCTCCCCTTCACAGATACGCAGTATTTT. Translation: CASSRPTLPFTDTQYF.